The 28 T cell receptor beta chains below come from one sample, sequenced in a study of T-cell reconstitution after alpha-beta-depleted transplantation in children. The authors prepared the TCRbeta library with unique molecular identifiers. TCRdb itself ran the PCR reads through MiXCR, one entry per CDR3 protein. The sample yields some 590,000 distinct CDR3 sequences, over 9.5% seen once. The sequenced sample was PBMCs from the stem cell graft donor, obtained from the stem cell graft. Receptor source: a human donor who donated a stem cell graft to a child with acute myeloid leukemia.

In this sample, this clonotype turned up many times. Its ends do not fully match the called genes, so a read error is possible. This sequence joins TRBV18 and TRBJ2-1, with 8 bases lining up with TRBD2. Germline V lookup: CDR1 KGHSH, CDR2 LQKENI. CDR3 length: 12 residues. The CDR3, as DNA: TGTGCCAGCTCACCACAACTAGCGGCCGGGCTCTTC. The encoded protein is CASSPQLAAGLF.

This clonotype was picked up many times. The gene calls are TRBV7-9 and TRBJ1-1; D uncertain. The CDR3 consists of 11 residues. The germline V gene has CDR1 SEHNR and CDR2 FQNEAQ (reference sequence). Trimming removed 5 bases from V and 6 bases from J, with 7 bases in between. The CDR3 bases are TGTGCCAGCAGCCCCTTATCTGAAGCTTTCTTT. It yields the protein CASSPLSEAFF.

V and J are TRBV5-1 and TRBJ2-5, with 12 positions matching TRBD2. The length of the CDR3 is 15 residues. Germline CDR1 reads SGHRS; CDR2 reads YFSETQ. V trimming: 4 bases; J trimming: 4 bases; junction bases outside the gene matches: 5. Here the CDR3 reads CASSVTSGSGETQYF. In nucleotides, the CDR3 is TGCGCCAGCAGCGTGACTAGCGGGAGTGGAGAGACCCAGTACTTC.

This clonotype was detected only once. The chain is built from TRBV29-1 and TRBJ2-2; D not resolved. The V and J ends lost 6 bases and 8 bases respectively, with 10 bases between them. This CDR3 region has 11 residues. Germline CDR1 is SQVTM and CDR2 is ANQGSEA. This chain's CDR3 is CSVALPGELFF. CDR3 bases: TGCAGCGTAGCCCTCCCGGGGGAGCTGTTTTTT.

This clonotype was recorded at least ten times. This rearrangement joins TRBV10-3 to TRBJ1-2; tentatively, D is TRBD1 (6 bases). The CDR3 is 13 amino acids. CDR1 is ENHRY and CDR2 is SYGVKD in the germline V gene. V was trimmed by 6 bases and J by 5 bases, leaving 13 bases between them. CDR3: CAISEQGGYGYTF. The CDR3 nucleotides read TGTGCCATCAGCGAACAGGGAGGTTATGGCTACACCTTC.

This clonotype appeared once. The chain combines TRBV29-1 with TRBJ2-1, with D hard to call. The CDR3 extends over 11 amino acids. V was cut by 4 bases and J by 10 bases, with 11 bases left in between. Per germline, CDR1 SQVTM and CDR2 ANQGSEA. This CDR3 is CSVGVAHEQFF. CDR3 bases: TGCAGCGTTGGGGTAGCCCACGAGCAGTTCTTC.

This clonotype came up many times. This chain uses TRBV20-1 with TRBJ2-7, with 10 nucleotides matching TRBD1. Germline loops: CDR1 DFQATT, CDR2 SNEGSKA (reference sequence). The V segment lost 6 bases and the J segment 2 bases; nucleotides outside the gene matches: 7. The CDR3 is 14 residues long. Here the CDR3 reads CSARGDRGPYEQYF. The CDR3 bases are TGCAGTGCCCGGGGGGACAGGGGCCCCTACGAGCAGTACTTC.

The chain links TRBV9 to TRBJ2-3; D is ambiguous. The CDR3 loop spans 16 amino acids. With 0 bases removed from V and 4 bases from J, the gap between germline ends came to 15 bases. Per the germline V gene, CDR1 is SGDLS and CDR2 is YYNGEE. The CDR3 here is CASSVASKVGSDTQYF. The DNA for the CDR3 is TGTGCCAGCAGCGTAGCTTCGAAAGTTGGGTCAGATACGCAGTATTTT. The variable domain in full, completed from reference TRBV9 and TRBJ2-3, reads DSGVTQTPKHLITATGQRVTLRCSPRSGDLSVYWYQQSLDQGLQFLIQYYNGEERAKGNILERFSAQQFPDLHSELNLSSLELGDSALYFCASSVASKVGSDTQYFGPGTRLTVL.

The rearrangement uses TRBV18 and TRBJ2-2, with TRBD1 matching 7 bases. J was trimmed by 3 bases and V by 3 bases; bases with no gene match: 4. The CDR3 totals 15 residues. Germline CDR1 KGHSH, CDR2 LQKENI. The CDR3 region is CASSPGQTYTGELFF. The CDR3 bases are TGTGCCAGCTCACCGGGACAGACCTACACCGGGGAGCTGTTTTTT.

This clonotype was seen a handful of times. The gene calls are TRBV7-2 and TRBJ1-2; no firm D call. The CDR3 runs 12 residues. Per germline, CDR1 SGHTA and CDR2 FQGNSA. The ends were cut back, 4 bases at V and 8 bases at J, with 11 bases in the middle. The CDR3 coding sequence is TGTGCCAGCAGCTATCCCTTGGAGGGCTACACCTTC. It encodes CASSYPLEGYTF.

This clonotype was detected only a few times. The chain recombines TRBV24-1 with TRBJ2-7; TRBD2 agrees at 16 bases. The CDR3 is made up of 19 amino acids. The germline CDR1 and CDR2 sequences are KGHDR and SFDVKD. Losses at the gene ends were 3 bases for V and 5 bases for J; bases not matched to a gene: 12. CDR3 loop: CATSDGRYPGLAGGNEQYF. The CDR3 nucleotides read TGTGCCACCAGTGATGGGCGGTATCCGGGACTAGCGGGAGGGAACGAGCAGTACTTC.

This clonotype was picked up many times. The chain joins TRBV12-3 or TRBV12-4 to TRBJ2-2, with TRBD2 as a possible D gene (6 bases). V shed 2 bases and J shed 4 bases, with 14 bases lying between them. This CDR3 has 16 residues. The CDR3 DNA sequence: TGTGCCAGCAGTTTATCCCTCGGGAGAGGCACCGGGGAGCTGTTTTTT. Protein product: CASSLSLGRGTGELFF.

The V call is TRBV27, the J call TRBJ2-5; D unresolved. The CDR3 covers 13 residues. Trimming removed 6 bases at V and 3 bases at J, with 11 bases between. The V gene's germline CDR1 is MNHEY and CDR2 SMNVEV (reference sequence). CDR3 nucleotides: TGTGCCAGCAGCCGGAGACCGAAAGAGACCCAGTACTTC. Translation gives CASSRRPKETQYF.

This clonotype was counted many times. The gene calls are TRBV6-6 and TRBJ2-2; D is unresolved. This CDR3 comprises 13 residues. Looked up from germline, CDR1 is MNHNY and CDR2 is SVGAGI (reference sequence). V was shortened by 5 bases and J by 6 bases, with 10 bases between the two germline ends. Written as DNA, the CDR3 is TGTGCCAGCAGTAATGCGTTGGCCGGGGAGCTGTTTTTT. This sequence encodes CASSNALAGELFF.

The V call is TRBV20-1, the J call TRBJ2-5, with 8 nucleotides matching TRBD2. V trimming: 0 bases; J trimming: 5 bases; junction bases outside the gene matches: 8. CDR3 size: 15 residues. CDR1 and CDR2 from the germline V gene are DFQATT and SNEGSKA (reference sequence). The CDR3 region is CSARDQALAGETQYF. As DNA, the CDR3 is TGCAGTGCTAGAGATCAGGCCTTAGCGGGGGAGACCCAGTACTTC.

The V call is TRBV10-2, the J call TRBJ2-5; 10 positions agree with TRBD2. V dropped 7 bases and J dropped 5; count of bases not matched to a gene: 10. Germline V gives CDR1 WSHSY, CDR2 SAAADI. The CDR3 runs 15 residues. CDR3: CASTEREGIRETQYF. In DNA, the CDR3 is TGCGCCAGCACCGAGCGGGAGGGGATACGGGAGACCCAGTACTTC.

This clonotype showed up many times. The rearrangement joins TRBV7-2 to TRBJ2-3; tentatively, D is TRBD2 (6 bases). Per the germline V gene, CDR1 is SGHTA and CDR2 is FQGNSA. This CDR3 is 14 amino acids long. Deletions cut 6 bases from V and 5 bases from J, with 15 bases between. CDR3: CASSLRRGLDTQYF. Here the CDR3 DNA reads TGTGCCAGCAGTTTACGGCGGGGATTAGATACGCAGTATTTT.

The sample holds many counts of this clonotype. J is TRBJ2-2 and V is TRBV29-1; D possibly corresponds to TRBD2 (6 bases). Trimming left V 7 bases short and J 2 bases short, with 14 bases between. Germline CDR1 and CDR2: SQVTM and ANQGSEA. The CDR3 contains 14 residues. The CDR3 region has the DNA TGCAGCGGATCCACCGGGACTAACACCGGGGAGCTGTTTTTT. Translation gives CSGSTGTNTGELFF.

Only a few counts were recorded for this clonotype. This chain uses TRBV28 with TRBJ2-1; perhaps TRBD2 as D (6 bases). V lost 7 bases and J lost 7, with 14 bases in between. Germline V gene data show CDR1 as MDHEN and CDR2 as SYDVKM. The CDR3 consists of 13 residues. CDR3 protein: CASTPGLPNEQFF. The DNA of the CDR3 is TGTGCCAGCACTCCTGGACTACCTAATGAGCAGTTCTTC. Filled out from reference TRBV28 and TRBJ2-1, the complete variable domain reads DVKVTQSSRYLVKRTGEKVFLECVQDMDHENMFWYRQDPGLGLRLIYFSYDVKMKEKGDIPEGYSVSREKKERFSLILESASTNQTSMYLCASTPGLPNEQFFGPGTRLTVL.

The table lists this clonotype with a few counts. This rearrangement joins TRBV6-5 to TRBJ1-2; 9 bases agree with TRBD1. The V gene's germline CDR1 is MNHEY and CDR2 SVGAGI. J was trimmed by 3 bases and V by 4 bases; bases with no gene match: 3. The CDR3 is 14 amino acids. The CDR3 nucleotides are TGTGCCAGCAGTTCCACAGGGGGCTACTATGGCTACACCTTC. Translating gives CASSSTGGYYGYTF.

CDR3 region: CASSQTGLSGNTIYF. In DNA form, the CDR3 reads TGTGCCAGCAGCCAAACCGGGCTTTCTGGAAACACCATATATTTT. The rearrangement uses TRBV3-1 and TRBJ1-3, with D uncertain. There are 15 residues in the CDR3. Germline V gene sequence: CDR1 LGHDT, CDR2 YNNKEL (reference sequence). V lost 2 bases and J 1 base, leaving 9 bases between the germline ends.

This chain's CDR3 is CATSRDGVYEQFF. As DNA, the CDR3 is TGTGCCACCAGCAGAGATGGGGTCTATGAGCAGTTCTTC. V usage is TRBV15 and J usage is TRBJ2-1; no clear D gene. CDR1 is LNHNV, CDR2 YYDKDF, per germline (reference sequence). The CDR3 sequence is 13 residues long. Trimming shortened V by 0 bases and J by 8 bases, and 8 bases separated the two germline ends. The whole variable domain, remainder taken from reference TRBV15 and TRBJ2-1, is DAMVIQNPRYQVTQFGKPVTLSCSQTLNHNVMYWYQQKSSQAPKLLFHYYDKDFNNEADTPDNFQSRRPNTSFCFLDIRSPGLGDTAMYLCATSRDGVYEQFFGPGTRLTVL.

This clonotype showed up many times. This chain joins TRBV20-1 and TRBJ2-5; the match to TRBD1 covers 7 bases. The CDR3 covers 14 residues. V trimming: 6 bases; J trimming: 3 bases; junction bases outside the gene matches: 10. Germline CDR1 DFQATT, CDR2 SNEGSKA (reference sequence). In DNA, the CDR3 is TGCAGTGCCCAGACGGTAGGGGGCGAAGAGACCCAGTACTTC. Its protein is CSAQTVGGEETQYF.

This clonotype was observed a few times. The chain is built from TRBV12-3 or TRBV12-4 and TRBJ1-5; D not resolved. The V gene lost 1 base and the J gene lost 9 bases, with 13 bases spanning the gap. The CDR3 contains 14 residues. This CDR3 is CASSLGTGEGPQHF. The CDR3 nucleotides read TGTGCCAGCAGTTTAGGCACGGGTGAGGGGCCCCAGCATTTT.

This clonotype was detected ten times or more. This chain connects TRBV29-1 to TRBJ2-7, with 8 bases that match TRBD1. Germline V CDR1 and CDR2: SQVTM, ANQGSEA. The CDR3 is 14 residues long. V lost 4 bases and J lost 2; bases outside the gene matches: 7. The CDR3 loop reads CSVVGGQGTYEQYF. In DNA form, the CDR3 reads TGCAGCGTTGTAGGAGGACAGGGAACCTACGAGCAGTACTTC.

In this sample, this clonotype turned up a few times. The chain employs TRBV18 and TRBJ2-5; D ambiguous. The CDR3 is 13 residues long. V was pared by 3 bases and J by 2 bases, with 7 bases between. Germline lookup yields CDR1 KGHSH and CDR2 LQKENI. The CDR3 DNA reads as TGTGCCAGCTCACCTAATACACAAGAGACCCAGTACTTC. Translating it yields CASSPNTQETQYF.

This clonotype was picked up many times. The gene calls are TRBV20-1 and TRBJ2-7, with 7 nucleotides matching TRBD2. This CDR3 has 13 amino acids. Germline CDR1 is DFQATT and CDR2 is SNEGSKA (reference sequence). V shed 5 bases, J shed 3 bases, and the junction held 7 bases outside the gene matches. CDR3 sequence (DNA): TGCAGTGCTTCAGCGGGACTCTTCTACGAGCAGTACTTC. This gives the protein CSASAGLFYEQYF.

The gene calls are TRBV30 and TRBJ2-2; D unresolved. The CDR3 is 13 amino acids. Germline assignment: CDR1 GTSNPN and CDR2 SVGIG (reference sequence). With 4 bases removed from V and 4 bases from J, the gap between germline ends came to 10 bases. CDR3 bases: TGTGCCTGGAACGACTTGGCCACCGGGGAGCTGTTTTTT. Protein product: CAWNDLATGELFF.